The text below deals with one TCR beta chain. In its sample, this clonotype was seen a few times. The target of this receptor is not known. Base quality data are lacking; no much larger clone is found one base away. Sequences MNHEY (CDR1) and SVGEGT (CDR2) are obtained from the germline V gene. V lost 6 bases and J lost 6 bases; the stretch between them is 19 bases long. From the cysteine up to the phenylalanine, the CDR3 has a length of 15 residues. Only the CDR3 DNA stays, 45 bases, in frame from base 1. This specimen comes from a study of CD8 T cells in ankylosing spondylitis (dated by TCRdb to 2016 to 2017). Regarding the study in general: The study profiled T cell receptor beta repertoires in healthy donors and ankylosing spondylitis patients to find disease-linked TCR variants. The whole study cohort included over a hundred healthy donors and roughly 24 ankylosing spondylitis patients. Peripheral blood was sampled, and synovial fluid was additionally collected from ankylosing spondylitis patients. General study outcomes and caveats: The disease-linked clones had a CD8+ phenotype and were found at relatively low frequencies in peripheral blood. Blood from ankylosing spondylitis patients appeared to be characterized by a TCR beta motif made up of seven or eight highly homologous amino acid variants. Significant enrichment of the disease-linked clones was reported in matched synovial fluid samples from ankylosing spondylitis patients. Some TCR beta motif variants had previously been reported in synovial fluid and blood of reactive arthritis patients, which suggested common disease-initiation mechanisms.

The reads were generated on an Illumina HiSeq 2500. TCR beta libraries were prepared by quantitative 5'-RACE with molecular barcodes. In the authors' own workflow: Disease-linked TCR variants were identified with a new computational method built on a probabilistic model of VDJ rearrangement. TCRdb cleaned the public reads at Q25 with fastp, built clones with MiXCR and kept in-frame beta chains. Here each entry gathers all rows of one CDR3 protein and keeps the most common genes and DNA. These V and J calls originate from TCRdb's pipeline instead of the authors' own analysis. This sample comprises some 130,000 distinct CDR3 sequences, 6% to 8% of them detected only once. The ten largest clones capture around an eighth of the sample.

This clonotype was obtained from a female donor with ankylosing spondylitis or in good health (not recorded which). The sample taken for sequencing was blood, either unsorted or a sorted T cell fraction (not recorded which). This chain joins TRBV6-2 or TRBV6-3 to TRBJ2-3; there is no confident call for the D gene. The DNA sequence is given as TGTGCCAGCAGCGGAACGTCCCGACCCACGGATACGCAGTATTTT. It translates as CASSGTSRPTDTQYF.